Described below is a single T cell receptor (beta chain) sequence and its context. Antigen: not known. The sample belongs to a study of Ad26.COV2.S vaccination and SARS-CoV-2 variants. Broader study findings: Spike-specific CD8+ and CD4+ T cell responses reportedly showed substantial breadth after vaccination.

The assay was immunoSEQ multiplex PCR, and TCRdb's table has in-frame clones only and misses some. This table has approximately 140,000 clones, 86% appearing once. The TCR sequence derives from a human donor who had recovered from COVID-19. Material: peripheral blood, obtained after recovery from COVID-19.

The CDR3 spells CASSFGGAQAFF. Written as DNA, the CDR3 is TGTGCCAGCAGCTTTGGAGGGGCCCAAGCTTTCTTT. The chain carries TRBV5-6 and TRBJ1-1, with D maybe TRBD1 (5 bases). The CDR3 has 12 residues. Deletions cut 2 bases from V and 9 bases from J, with 11 bases between. The V gene's germline CDR1 is SGHDT and CDR2 YYEEEE. The complete variable domain, with remaining parts taken from reference TRBV5-6 and TRBJ1-1, reads DAGVTQSPTHLIKTRGQQVTLRCSPKSGHDTVSWYQQALGQGPQFIFQYYEEEERQRGNFPDRFSGHQFPNYSSELNVNALLLGDSALYLCASSFGGAQAFFGQGTRLTVV.